This T cell receptor beta chain was sequenced in a study of control samples from healthy donors and cancer patients. Data came from immunoSEQ multiplex PCR; TCRdb stores just in-frame clones and leaves some out. This table holds roughly 79,000 clones, approximately 88% found once. Material: blood. The receptor comes from a man aged 50-60 years in good health.

Written as DNA, the CDR3 is TGTGCCTGGAGTAGAGTAAAATCACCCCTCCACTTT. It codes for CAWSRVKSPLHF. The rearrangement uses TRBV30 and TRBJ1-6; D gene ambiguous. CDR1 is GTSNPN and CDR2 is SVGIG in the germline V gene (reference sequence). V was trimmed by 2 bases and J by 10 bases, leaving 9 bases between them. The CDR3 runs to 12 residues.